Listed here are 13 T cell receptor beta chains from one sample, sequenced in a study of shared clonotypes between healthy human individuals. TCRdb's copy holds only in-frame clones and misses some; the assay was immunoSEQ multiplex PCR. The repertoire has around 2.3 million clones, roughly 95% of them found once; the top ten carry more than 0.1%. Sequenced sample: naive CD4+ T cells sorted from blood. This sample's subset: CD45RA+ positively selected. These receptors were collected from a man between 18 and 35 years old in good health.

The rearrangement joins TRBV5-1 to TRBJ2-1; 12 bases match TRBD2. Germline CDR1 is SGHRS and CDR2 is YFSETQ. After removal of 3 bases from V and 5 bases from J, the junction contained 9 bases not matched to a gene. The length of the CDR3 is 17 residues. The CDR3 sequence is CASSSTSGGIPHNEQFF. The CDR3, as DNA: TGCGCCAGCAGCTCGACTAGCGGGGGCATCCCTCACAATGAGCAGTTCTTC.

The chain couples TRBV20-1 to TRBJ2-7; 7 bases map to TRBD1. The CDR3 has 11 residues. The ends lost 7 bases at V and 4 bases at J; junction bases unmatched: 4. CDR1 and CDR2 from the germline V gene are DFQATT and SNEGSKA (reference sequence). The DNA for the CDR3 is TGCAGTGTCCCAGGGGGTTACGAGCAGTACTTC. This encodes CSVPGGYEQYF.

About this clone itself: One end of the junction fails to match germline, which may point to a read error. The chain has TRBV7-7 and TRBJ2-2; D is perhaps TRBD2 (6 bases). Germline V CDR1 and CDR2: SSHAT, FNYEAQ (reference sequence). The CDR3 is 15 residues long. CDR3 sequence reads: CASSRISGVAGELFF. Here the CDR3 DNA reads TGTGCTAGCAGCCGCATATCGGGGGTTGCCGGGGAGCTGTTTTTT.

The chain recombines TRBV9 with TRBJ1-2, with 7 bases lining up with TRBD1. The CDR3 runs 13 residues. The V gene's germline CDR1 is SGDLS and CDR2 YYNGEE. V lost 2 bases, J lost 4 bases, and 2 bases stayed unmatched. CDR3 amino acids: CASSVTGAYGYTF. CDR3 nucleotide sequence: TGTGCCAGCAGCGTCACAGGGGCCTATGGCTACACCTTC.

Concerning this clone: The sample contains more than one DNA sequence encoding this CDR3. V is TRBV5-1 and J is TRBJ2-5; D not certain. The CDR3 is 14 residues long. With 0 bases removed from V and 0 bases from J, the gap between germline ends came to 6 bases. Germline V gene lookup returns CDR1 SGHRS and CDR2 YFSETQ. CDR3 loop: CASSLEGNQETQYF. Here the CDR3 DNA reads TGCGCCAGCAGCTTGGAGGGTAACCAAGAGACCCAGTACTTC.

CDR3 nucleotides: TGTGCCAGCAGCTACCCGGGCCCCATCTACGAGCAGTACTTC. Translated: CASSYPGPIYEQYF. This chain joins TRBV7-6 and TRBJ2-7; unclear D gene. The CDR3 spans 14 residues. V was shortened by 4 bases and J by 3 bases, with 13 bases between the two germline ends. The germline V gene has CDR1 SGHVS and CDR2 FNYEAQ. Full variable domain (remainder filled in from reference TRBV7-6 and TRBJ2-7): GAGVSQSPRYKVTKRGQDVALRCDPISGHVSLYWYRQALGQGPEFLTYFNYEAQQDKSGLPNDRFSAERPEGSISTLTIQRTEQRDSAMYRCASSYPGPIYEQYFGPGTRLTVT.

CDR3 coding DNA: TGTGCCAGCAGTGGACGGGGGGGTTCAGGCTTGTATACGCAGTATTTT. It translates to CASSGRGGSGLYTQYF. This chain connects TRBV6-1 to TRBJ2-3, with 8 positions matching TRBD2. V trimming: 4 bases; J trimming: 7 bases; junction bases outside the gene matches: 13. The CDR3 totals 16 residues. CDR1 is MNHNS and CDR2 is SASEGT in the germline V gene.

CDR3 sequence: CASSPPGDTNYGYTF. The DNA of the CDR3 is TGTGCCAGCTCACCACCTGGGGATACTAACTATGGCTACACCTTC. This chain joins TRBV18 and TRBJ1-2; D remains unclear. V lost 0 bases, J lost 0 bases, and 8 bases lay in between. Germline CDR1 and CDR2: KGHSH and LQKENI. There are 15 residues in the CDR3.

The CDR3 loop is CASSLKGGRTEAFF. DNA of the CDR3: TGTGCCAGCAGCTTGAAGGGGGGTCGCACTGAAGCTTTCTTT. J is TRBJ1-1 and V is TRBV7-9; maybe TRBD1 (6 bases). V was clipped by 3 bases and J by 4 bases, with 12 bases between them. Germline V lookup: CDR1 SEHNR, CDR2 FQNEAQ (reference sequence). The CDR3 runs to 14 residues.

The chain combines TRBV29-1 with TRBJ1-1; no definite D call. V dropped 7 bases and J dropped 3 bases, with 12 bases sitting between them. Germline V gene sequence: CDR1 SQVTM, CDR2 ANQGSEA. The CDR3 loop spans 12 amino acids. DNA for the CDR3: TGCAGCGCACTTACCAGAGACACTGAAGCTTTCTTT. It translates to CSALTRDTEAFF.

The chain recombines TRBV5-1 with TRBJ2-5; possible D gene TRBD1, 5 bases. Germline V CDR1 and CDR2: SGHRS, YFSETQ. V shed 4 bases and J shed 5 bases, with 18 bases lying between them. The CDR3 is made up of 15 amino acids. CDR3 loop: CASSPQGQGSETQYF. CDR3 bases: TGCGCCAGCAGCCCGCAGGGCCAGGGATCCGAGACCCAGTACTTC.

The rearrangement uses TRBV2 and TRBJ2-1; D possibly corresponds to TRBD2 (6 bases). Germline V CDR1 and CDR2: SNHLY, FYNNEI. The CDR3 covers 14 residues. The V end lost 1 base, the J end lost 12 bases, and 16 bases lay between the germline ends. CDR3 loop: CASSEERGGTSQFF. In DNA form, the CDR3 reads TGTGCCAGCAGTGAAGAGCGCGGCGGGACCTCGCAGTTCTTC.

This chain joins TRBV30 and TRBJ1-5; D unclear. Trimming took 3 bases from V and 5 from J, leaving 8 bases between them. Germline-derived CDR1 and CDR2 are GTSNPN and SVGIG (reference sequence). CDR3 length: 12 residues. The CDR3 spells CAWRGPDQPQHF. The CDR3 DNA is TGTGCCTGGAGAGGCCCCGATCAGCCCCAGCATTTT.